Detailed here is one T cell receptor beta chain. The antigen is undetermined. The data were obtained in a study of T-cell memory formation after mild COVID-19. Study-wide results and limits: CD4+ contracting clones lay mainly in CM and EM, CD8+ ones in EMRA. Later expanders leaned toward CD4+, whereas clones contracting from day 15 to 85 were balanced CD4/CD8. Memory from before infection featured some responding clones, which suggests cross-reactive memory joined.

Employing constant-segment primers, 5'RACE generated TCR alpha and TCR beta cDNA libraries bearing sample barcodes and UMIs. One entry per CDR3 protein, called by TCRdb with MiXCR from the 5' RACE reads. This repertoire shows under 550,000 distinct CDR3 sequences, roughly 17% found once; its top ten account for 20% to 25%. The CDR3 contains 15 residues. V was shortened by 1 base and J by 2 bases, with 11 bases between the two germline ends. This TCR was recovered from a man aged 18-30 years who had mild COVID-19 (a few samples of this study predate the infection). Cell type and time point are not known. This chain uses TRBV12-3 or TRBV12-4 with TRBJ1-2; the D is unclear. The sequencing input was PBMCs or a T cell subset sorted from them (not recorded which). The CDR3 coding sequence is TGTGCCAGCAGTTTAGGTGGCAGGCAGAACTATGGCTACACCTTC. Protein sequence: CASSLGGRQNYGYTF.